This T cell receptor beta chain emerged from a study of T cells in Graves' hyperthyroidism and ophthalmopathy. Across the study: Peripheral blood was obtained at initial diagnosis, preceding any treatment. Points from the study as a whole: Ophthalmopathy, as predicted by the model, came a median approximately 5.9 months after the prediction. A model built on 13 V-J features separated ophthalmopathy from stable hyperthyroidism.

TCR beta CDR3 regions were amplified from RNA. First-round RT-PCR of the TCR CDR3 relied on the HTBI primer set. TCRdb processed the multiplex PCR reads anew with MiXCR; each CDR3 protein has one entry. The sample records about 400,000 distinct CDR3 sequences, around 25% being singletons. Germline V gives CDR1 DFQATT, CDR2 SNEGSKA (reference sequence). CDR3 length: 15 amino acids. Trimming took 3 bases from V and 5 from J; bases not matched to a gene: 11. Regarding this clonotype: Antigen: not known.

Clinical symptoms, serum thyroxine and TRAb, thyroid ultrasound and orbital computed tomography together formed the diagnostic basis. What was sequenced was blood. The gene calls are TRBV20-1 and TRBJ2-5, with TRBD1 matching over 8 bases. The TCR comes from a man aged 50-59 years with Graves' hyperthyroidism. CDR3 in DNA: TGCAGTGCTAGTAGATCCTTCACAGGGGGTGAGACCCAGTACTTC. This codes for CSASRSFTGGETQYF.